Here is one T cell receptor (beta chain) with its context. The sample's time point: newly diagnosed GD, antithyroid drugs for less than 3 months. Isolated PBMC RNA provided the starting material for the TCR library. Arm-PCR with iRepertoire HTBI primers amplified the CDR3 regions for these TCR beta libraries. One entry per CDR3 protein results from TCRdb running MiXCR on the multiplex PCR reads. This sample has 400,000 to 500,000 distinct CDR3 sequences, with around 15% found just once. Trimming shortened V by 7 bases and J by 7 bases, and 19 bases separated the two germline ends. The CDR3 is made up of 14 amino acids. The V gene's germline CDR1 is LNHDA and CDR2 SQIVND (reference sequence). The data derive from a study of regulatory T cells in long-lasting Graves disease. The data also belong to a second study, concerning T cells in Graves' hyperthyroidism and ophthalmopathy. That report adds: HTBI primers drove first-round RT-PCR of the TCR CDR3.

The chain combines TRBV19 with TRBJ1-2; D is undetermined. This clonotype was sampled from a woman between 45 and 65 years old with Graves disease. The sequencing here drew on peripheral blood mononuclear cells (PBMCs), taken at new diagnosis, from a patient treated with antithyroid drugs. The DNA of the CDR3 is TGTGCCAGTAACGGGATATCCGGCCAGGTTGGCTACACCTTC. It yields the protein CASNGISGQVGYTF.